This T cell receptor (beta chain) was sequenced during a study of blood T cell repertoires in COVID-19. In the study overall: The samples span acute and convalescent COVID-19 from the United States, Italy and Spain. The cDNA or gDNA used as material had been derived from T cells, B-cell-depleted T cells, or PBMCs.

The length of the CDR3 is 16 residues. V trimming: 3 bases; J trimming: 5 bases; junction bases outside the gene matches: 12. Germline CDR1 reads SGHNT; CDR2 reads YYREEE (reference sequence). Produced via immunoSEQ multiplex PCR; TCRdb's table is partial and in-frame only. The sample includes around 78,000 clones, under 80% seen only once; the top ten take 7.5% to 10%. The chain is built from TRBV5-4 and TRBJ2-7; 9 bases are a match to TRBD1. The source of this sequence is a human donor in a cohort sampled during active COVID-19. Input material: peripheral blood. CDR3 DNA: TGTGCCAGCAGCTACCTCCGGGACAGGGATGTCAACGAGCAGTACTTC. Residues: CASSYLRDRDVNEQYF.